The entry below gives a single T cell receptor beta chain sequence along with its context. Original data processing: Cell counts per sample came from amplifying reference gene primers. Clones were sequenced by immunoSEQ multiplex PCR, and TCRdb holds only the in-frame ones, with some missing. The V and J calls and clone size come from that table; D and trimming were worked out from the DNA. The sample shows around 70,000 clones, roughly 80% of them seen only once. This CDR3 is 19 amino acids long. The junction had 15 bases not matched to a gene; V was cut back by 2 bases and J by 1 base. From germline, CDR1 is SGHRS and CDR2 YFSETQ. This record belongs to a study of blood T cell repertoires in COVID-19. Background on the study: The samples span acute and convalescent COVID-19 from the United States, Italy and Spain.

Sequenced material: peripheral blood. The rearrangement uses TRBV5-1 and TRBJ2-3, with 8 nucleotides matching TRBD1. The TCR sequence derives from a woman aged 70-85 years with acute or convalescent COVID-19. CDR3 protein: CASSFQGAGYGRGTDTQYF. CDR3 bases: TGCGCCAGCAGCTTCCAGGGGGCCGGGTACGGGAGAGGCACAGATACGCAGTATTTT.